This T cell receptor beta chain emerged from a study of blood T cell repertoires in COVID-19. Looking at the study overall: PBMCs, B-cell-depleted T cells, or T cells provided the cDNA or gDNA that made up the material.

Here immunoSEQ multiplex PCR was the method, and the copy in TCRdb shows in-frame clones only, minus some. The sample records 150,000 to 200,000 clones, 81% being singletons. The CDR3 length is 15 residues. V was shortened by 3 bases and J by 0 bases, with 12 bases between the two germline ends. CDR1 MGHRA and CDR2 YSYEKL come from the germline V gene. The V gene is TRBV4-1, the J gene TRBJ2-7; D perhaps matches TRBD2 (6 bases). This TCR derives from a human donor in a cohort sampled during active COVID-19. The sequenced sample consisted of peripheral blood. CDR3 nucleotides: TGCGCCAGCAGCCAGACCGGGACTTCCTCCTACGAGCAGTACTTC. This codes for CASSQTGTSSYEQYF.